This is a list of T cell receptor beta chains from one sample in a study of CD8 T cells in Susac syndrome. A single record per CDR3 protein comes from TCRdb applying MiXCR to the immunoSEQ multiplex PCR reads. The sample records approximately 180,000 distinct CDR3 sequences, under 95% being singletons. Material: CD4+ T cells from PBMCs. These TCRs come from a human donor with multiple sclerosis. Each CDR3 is given with its conserved first and last residue. The order of the fields is clone size, D gene, J gene, V gene, CDR3 protein, CDR3 DNA. D genes are given only for firm matches. Only some rows state a clone size, as once, few, many or a class for expanded clones.

size: NA
D: TRBD2
J: TRBJ2-5
V: TRBV20-1
CDR3: CSAQLASGNQETQYF
DNA: TGCAGCGCTCAATTGGCTAGCGGGAACCAAGAGACCCAGTACTTC

size: NA
D: NA
J: TRBJ1-5
V: TRBV20-1
CDR3: CSARGGASNQPQHF
DNA: TGCAGTGCTAGGGGAGGGGCGAGTAATCAGCCCCAGCATTTT

size: once
D: NA
J: TRBJ2-3
V: TRBV4-2
CDR3: CASSQVKIAPDTQYF
DNA: TGTGCCAGCAGCCAAGTAAAGATAGCCCCAGATACGCAGTATTTT

size: NA
D: TRBD1
J: TRBJ2-1
V: TRBV9
CDR3: CASSVTTGTGLAYNEQFF
DNA: TGTGCCAGCAGCGTCACTACCGGGACAGGATTAGCCTACAATGAGCAGTTCTTC

size: NA
D: TRBD1
J: TRBJ1-3
V: TRBV11-1
CDR3: CASSRQGVDTIYF
DNA: TGTGCCAGCAGCCGACAGGGGGTCGACACCATATATTTT

size: NA
D: NA
J: TRBJ2-7
V: TRBV28
CDR3: CASSPPDTYEQYF
DNA: TGTGCCAGCAGTCCCCCCGACACCTACGAGCAGTACTTC

size: NA
D: NA
J: TRBJ2-6
V: TRBV30
CDR3: CARTRPGANVLTF
DNA: TGTGCCCGGACGAGACCTGGGGCCAACGTCCTGACTTTC

size: NA
D: TRBD1
J: TRBJ1-6
V: TRBV28
CDR3: CASSSGGLQGSNSPLHF
DNA: TGTGCCAGCAGTTCAGGGGGGCTACAGGGTTCTAATTCACCCCTCCACTTT

size: once
D: NA
J: TRBJ2-3
V: TRBV20-1
CDR3: CSARVPGTDTQYF
DNA: TGCAGTGCTAGGGTGCCAGGCACAGATACGCAGTATTTT

size: NA
D: NA
J: TRBJ2-1
V: TRBV11-2
CDR3: CASSSQPGLSSYNEQFF
DNA: TGTGCCAGCAGCTCACAACCGGGACTCAGCTCCTACAATGAGCAGTTCTTC

size: NA
D: TRBD1
J: TRBJ1-5
V: TRBV12-3/TRBV12-4
CDR3: CAGGQGPNQPQHF
DNA: TGTGCCGGGGGACAGGGGCCCAATCAGCCCCAGCATTTT

size: NA
D: NA
J: TRBJ2-6
V: TRBV6-1
CDR3: CASSEHRGANVLTF
DNA: TGTGCCAGCAGTGAACATAGGGGGGCCAACGTCCTGACTTTC

size: NA
D: NA
J: TRBJ1-6
V: TRBV27
CDR3: CASSLWDPGSPLHF
DNA: TGTGCCAGCAGTTTATGGGACCCTGGTTCACCCCTCCACTTT

size: NA
D: NA
J: TRBJ2-7
V: TRBV18
CDR3: CASSPQPAPSYEQYF
DNA: TGTGCCAGCTCACCACAGCCCGCCCCGTCCTACGAGCAGTACTTC

size: few
D: NA
J: TRBJ1-1
V: TRBV6-5
CDR3: CASSQGTEAFF
DNA: TGTGCCAGTTCGCAGGGCACTGAAGCTTTCTTT

size: few
D: TRBD1
J: TRBJ2-7
V: TRBV5-1
CDR3: CARKTGFEQYF
DNA: TGTGCCAGAAAGACAGGGTTCGAGCAGTACTTC

size: once
D: NA
J: TRBJ2-1
V: TRBV29-1
CDR3: CSVEVYRGVPSSYNEQFF
DNA: TGCAGCGTTGAAGTTTACAGAGGCGTTCCCAGCTCCTACAATGAGCAGTTCTTC

size: NA
D: TRBD1
J: TRBJ1-5
V: TRBV27
CDR3: CASSLSRTGNNQPQHF
DNA: TGTGCCAGCAGTTTATCTCGGACAGGGAACAATCAGCCCCAGCATTTT

size: NA
D: NA
J: TRBJ1-2
V: TRBV20-1
CDR3: CSAEGGPGHFYGYTF
DNA: TGCAGTGCTGAGGGTGGGCCGGGCCACTTCTATGGCTACACCTTC

size: NA
D: NA
J: TRBJ2-1
V: TRBV4-1
CDR3: CASSHSLGERDHEQFF
DNA: TGCGCCAGCAGCCACAGCCTGGGGGAGAGGGATCATGAGCAGTTCTTC

size: NA
D: TRBD2
J: TRBJ2-7
V: TRBV2
CDR3: CASGEQGSGGYEQYF
DNA: TGTGCCAGCGGAGAACAAGGTAGCGGGGGGTACGAGCAGTACTTC

size: few
D: NA
J: TRBJ2-5
V: TRBV5-1
CDR3: CASSLGLQETQYF
DNA: TGTGCCAGCAGCTTGGGACTCCAAGAGACCCAGTACTTC

size: NA
D: NA
J: TRBJ1-2
V: TRBV28
CDR3: CASSLQGLGYTF
DNA: TGTGCCAGCAGTTTACAGGGCCTTGGCTACACCTTC

size: NA
D: NA
J: TRBJ2-5
V: TRBV4-3
CDR3: CASSQGGQETQYF
DNA: TGCGCCAGCAGCCAAGGGGGGCAAGAGACCCAGTACTTC

size: NA
D: NA
J: TRBJ1-6
V: TRBV7-9
CDR3: CASSLSPSYNSPLHF
DNA: TGTGCCAGCAGTCTCTCTCCCTCCTATAATTCACCCCTCCACTTT

size: NA
D: NA
J: TRBJ1-3
V: TRBV12-3/TRBV12-4
CDR3: CASIPWTEHPTLTSSGNTIYF
DNA: TGTGCCAGCATACCCTGGACAGAACACCCCACCCTGACGTCCTCTGGAAACACCATATATTTT

size: NA
D: NA
J: TRBJ2-2
V: TRBV7-2
CDR3: CASSFRSQGMMNTGELFF
DNA: TGTGCCAGCAGCTTCCGGTCCCAGGGAATGATGAACACCGGGGAGCTGTTTTTT

size: NA
D: TRBD2
J: TRBJ2-5
V: TRBV9
CDR3: CASSVASGREAQYF
DNA: TGTGCCAGCAGCGTAGCTAGCGGGAGAGAGGCCCAGTACTTC

size: NA
D: NA
J: TRBJ2-7
V: TRBV7-2
CDR3: CASSLKAGNEQYF
DNA: TGTGCCAGCAGCTTAAAGGCGGGCAACGAGCAGTACTTC

size: NA
D: TRBD1
J: TRBJ1-2
V: TRBV7-2
CDR3: CASSLASRGDGYTF
DNA: TGTGCCAGCAGCTTAGCTTCCAGGGGGGATGGCTACACCTTC

size: NA
D: NA
J: TRBJ1-4
V: TRBV12-3/TRBV12-4
CDR3: CASSLSGGKLFF
DNA: TGTGCCAGCAGTTTAAGTGGGGGTAAACTGTTTTTT

size: NA
D: TRBD1
J: TRBJ1-4
V: TRBV30
CDR3: CAWSEPQGAGEKLFF
DNA: TGTGCCTGGAGCGAACCCCAGGGGGCTGGTGAAAAACTGTTTTTT

size: NA
D: NA
J: TRBJ1-1
V: TRBV20-1
CDR3: CSARAGGGSTEAFF
DNA: TGCAGTGCTAGAGCGGGGGGGGGTAGCACTGAAGCTTTCTTT

size: NA
D: TRBD1
J: TRBJ1-4
V: TRBV29-1
CDR3: CSAGLRDSALEKLFF
DNA: TGCAGCGCTGGGTTGAGGGACAGCGCTCTAGAAAAACTGTTTTTT

size: few
D: TRBD2
J: TRBJ2-1
V: TRBV5-1
CDR3: CASSLGNSGGANEQFF
DNA: TGCGCCAGCAGCTTGGGAAATAGCGGGGGGGCTAATGAGCAGTTCTTC

size: once
D: TRBD2
J: TRBJ2-7
V: TRBV15
CDR3: CATSREGEGYEQYF
DNA: TGTGCCACCAGCAGAGAAGGGGAGGGGTACGAGCAGTACTTC

size: NA
D: TRBD1
J: TRBJ1-2
V: TRBV12-3/TRBV12-4
CDR3: CASSEDRGLGYTF
DNA: TGTGCCAGCAGTGAGGACAGGGGGCTGGGCTACACCTTC

size: NA
D: NA
J: TRBJ2-7
V: TRBV7-2
CDR3: CASSLKGRQQFYF
DNA: TGTGCCAGCAGCTTAAAGGGTCGGCAGCAGTTTTACTTC

size: NA
D: TRBD2
J: TRBJ2-7
V: TRBV5-6
CDR3: CASSIQGLAGYEQYF
DNA: TGTGCCAGCAGCATTCAAGGACTAGCGGGGTACGAGCAGTACTTC

size: NA
D: NA
J: TRBJ2-7
V: TRBV3-1
CDR3: CASSRGDYEQYF
DNA: TGTGCCAGCAGCCGCGGTGACTACGAGCAGTACTTC

size: once
D: NA
J: TRBJ1-5
V: TRBV28
CDR3: CASSFWSAGNQPQHF
DNA: TGTGCCAGCAGTTTCTGGTCGGCGGGCAATCAGCCCCAGCATTTT

size: NA
D: NA
J: TRBJ1-1
V: TRBV19
CDR3: CASSIRGATGTTEAFF
DNA: TGTGCCAGTAGTATAAGGGGGGCGACGGGAACCACTGAAGCTTTCTTT

size: NA
D: NA
J: TRBJ1-5
V: TRBV16
CDR3: CASSQGGARGQPQHF
DNA: TGTGCCAGCAGCCAAGGTGGGGCCCGGGGACAGCCCCAGCATTTT

size: NA
D: NA
J: TRBJ2-5
V: TRBV5-6
CDR3: CASSFSDRKETQYF
DNA: TGTGCCAGCAGCTTTTCAGACAGGAAAGAGACCCAGTACTTC

size: NA
D: TRBD1
J: TRBJ2-5
V: TRBV5-1
CDR3: CASSPGGTGHQETQYF
DNA: TGCGCCAGCAGCCCAGGCGGGACAGGACATCAAGAGACCCAGTACTTC

size: NA
D: NA
J: TRBJ1-5
V: TRBV28
CDR3: CATTPRRAQVNQPQHF
DNA: TGTGCCACCACCCCTCGGCGGGCGCAGGTTAATCAGCCCCAGCATTTT

size: NA
D: TRBD2
J: TRBJ2-5
V: TRBV12-3/TRBV12-4
CDR3: CASSPFWRGNQETQYF
DNA: TGTGCCAGCAGCCCTTTTTGGCGGGGGAACCAAGAGACCCAGTACTTC

size: NA
D: NA
J: TRBJ2-7
V: TRBV10-3
CDR3: CAISEGKGVEQYF
DNA: TGTGCCATCAGTGAGGGGAAAGGGGTCGAGCAGTACTTC

size: NA
D: TRBD1
J: TRBJ1-5
V: TRBV7-8
CDR3: CASSPGTGFNQPQHF
DNA: TGTGCCAGCAGCCCGGGGACAGGGTTCAATCAGCCCCAGCATTTT

size: NA
D: NA
J: TRBJ2-1
V: TRBV2
CDR3: CASRGDSYNEQFF
DNA: TGTGCCAGCCGGGGGGACAGTTACAATGAGCAGTTCTTC

size: NA
D: TRBD2
J: TRBJ2-2
V: TRBV12-3/TRBV12-4
CDR3: CASRSSGLANTGELFF
DNA: TGTGCCAGCAGATCTAGCGGGTTAGCGAACACCGGGGAGCTGTTTTTT

size: NA
D: TRBD2
J: TRBJ2-3
V: TRBV20-1
CDR3: CSARGAGLAGSTDTQYF
DNA: TGCAGTGCTAGGGGGGCGGGGCTAGCGGGAAGCACAGATACGCAGTATTTT

size: NA
D: NA
J: TRBJ2-5
V: TRBV5-6
CDR3: CASSLGGGRTHRETQYF
DNA: TGTGCCAGCAGCTTAGGGGGGGGCCGAACCCACCGGGAGACCCAGTACTTC

size: NA
D: TRBD2
J: TRBJ2-5
V: TRBV5-1
CDR3: CASSSSSGRALETQYF
DNA: TGCGCCAGCAGCTCGTCTAGCGGGAGGGCCTTAGAGACCCAGTACTTC

size: NA
D: TRBD2
J: TRBJ2-3
V: TRBV19
CDR3: CASTGRAGDTQYF
DNA: TGTGCCAGTACCGGGAGGGCCGGTGATACGCAGTATTTT

size: NA
D: NA
J: TRBJ2-2
V: TRBV2
CDR3: CASSGTVFPGELFF
DNA: TGTGCCAGCAGCGGGACCGTGTTTCCCGGGGAGCTGTTTTTT

size: NA
D: TRBD2
J: TRBJ2-1
V: TRBV7-2
CDR3: CAATAAGSWNEQFF
DNA: TGTGCCGCCACGGCAGCGGGGTCTTGGAATGAGCAGTTCTTC

size: few
D: NA
J: TRBJ2-6
V: TRBV7-3
CDR3: CASSFTGFGANVLTF
DNA: TGTGCCAGCAGCTTTACAGGGTTTGGGGCCAACGTCCTGACTTTC

size: NA
D: TRBD2
J: TRBJ2-5
V: TRBV2
CDR3: CASSEVRTSGRVGETQYF
DNA: TGTGCCAGCAGTGAAGTTAGGACTAGCGGGAGAGTAGGGGAGACCCAGTACTTC

size: NA
D: NA
J: TRBJ1-3
V: TRBV20-1
CDR3: CSARDLGGSGNTIYF
DNA: TGCAGTGCTAGAGATCTCGGGGGTTCTGGAAACACCATATATTTT